A single sample is the source of the 2 T cell receptor beta chains below, sequenced in a study of human T cells and chemical hapten exposure. Using its own MiXCR run on the RACE reads, TCRdb lists one record per CDR3 protein. This table holds about 84,000 distinct CDR3 sequences, about 9.4% found once. The time point here: patch test 2, 6 weeks after DPC sensitization. Treatment noted: therapeutic diphenylcyclopropenone sensitization with weekly scalp DPC. The sequencing used whole blood, collected in connection with sensitization to the hapten diphenylcyclopropenone (DPC). The receptors come from a woman between 45 and 60 years old with alopecia areata. Some clones in this sample may be carry-over from other donors' samples.

The chain joins TRBV30 to TRBJ2-2, with 7 positions matching TRBD1. There are 13 residues in the CDR3. Germline assignment: CDR1 GTSNPN and CDR2 SVGIG (reference sequence). V gave up 8 bases and J gave up 0 bases; unmatched junction bases: 3. This CDR3 reads CAVDRANTGELFF. The DNA of the CDR3 is TGTGCCGTAGACAGGGCGAACACCGGGGAGCTGTTTTTT.

Only a few counts were recorded for this clonotype. The V gene is TRBV5-5, the J gene TRBJ2-5; D not certain. The ends were cut back, 0 bases at V and 5 bases at J, with 17 bases in the middle. Looked up from germline, CDR1 is SGHKS and CDR2 is YYEKEE (reference sequence). The CDR3 sequence is 16 residues long. CDR3: CASSLVVAYLFETQYF. DNA of the CDR3: TGTGCCAGCAGCTTGGTGGTGGCATACTTGTTCGAGACCCAGTACTTC.